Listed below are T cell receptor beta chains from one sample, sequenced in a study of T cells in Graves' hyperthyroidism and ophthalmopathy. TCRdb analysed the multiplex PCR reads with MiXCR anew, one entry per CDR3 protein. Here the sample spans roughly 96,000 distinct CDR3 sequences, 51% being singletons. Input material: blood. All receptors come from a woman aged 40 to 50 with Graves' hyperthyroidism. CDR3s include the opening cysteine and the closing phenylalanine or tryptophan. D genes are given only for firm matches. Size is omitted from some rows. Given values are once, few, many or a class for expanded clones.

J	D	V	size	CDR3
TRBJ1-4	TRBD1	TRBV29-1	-	CSLGTGREKLFF
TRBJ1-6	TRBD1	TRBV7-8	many	CASSLQGQDNSPLHF
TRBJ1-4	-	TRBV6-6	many	CAHNLAGEKLFF
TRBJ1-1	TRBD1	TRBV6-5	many	CASRPTGARTEAFF
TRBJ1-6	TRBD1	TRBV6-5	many	CASRAGTDNSPLHF
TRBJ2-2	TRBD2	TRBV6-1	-	CASIGTSAGELFF
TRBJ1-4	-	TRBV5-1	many	CASSLDRVEEKLFF
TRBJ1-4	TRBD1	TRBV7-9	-	CASSLFTGAEEKLFF
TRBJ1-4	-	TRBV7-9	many	CASTPGRGNEKLFF
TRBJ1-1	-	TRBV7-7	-	CASSLARVAFF
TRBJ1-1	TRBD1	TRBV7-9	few	CASSGQGSNTEAFF
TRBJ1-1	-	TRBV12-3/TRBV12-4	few	CASSRTGQGDTEAFF
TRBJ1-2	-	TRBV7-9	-	CASSAVRGKGGGYTF
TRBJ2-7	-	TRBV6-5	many	CASTSSGARYEQYF
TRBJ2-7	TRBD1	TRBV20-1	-	CSARVSDRGQYEQYF
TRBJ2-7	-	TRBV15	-	CATSRDRGDYEQYF
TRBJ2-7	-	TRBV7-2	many	CASSLTGDSYEQYF
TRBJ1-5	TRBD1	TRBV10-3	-	CAISEGGQPRHF
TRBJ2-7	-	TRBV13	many	CASSFPEGVHEQYF
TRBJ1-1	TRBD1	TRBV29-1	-	CSVTGFTEAFF
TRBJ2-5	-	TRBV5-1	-	CASSKLGRTETQYF
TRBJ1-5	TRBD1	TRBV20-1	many	CSARPPDRAQPQHF
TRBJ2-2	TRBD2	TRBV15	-	CATSSPGTSGWTGELFF
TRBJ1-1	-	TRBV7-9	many	CASSLGALTGTEAFF
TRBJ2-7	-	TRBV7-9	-	CASSLRPAMNEQYF